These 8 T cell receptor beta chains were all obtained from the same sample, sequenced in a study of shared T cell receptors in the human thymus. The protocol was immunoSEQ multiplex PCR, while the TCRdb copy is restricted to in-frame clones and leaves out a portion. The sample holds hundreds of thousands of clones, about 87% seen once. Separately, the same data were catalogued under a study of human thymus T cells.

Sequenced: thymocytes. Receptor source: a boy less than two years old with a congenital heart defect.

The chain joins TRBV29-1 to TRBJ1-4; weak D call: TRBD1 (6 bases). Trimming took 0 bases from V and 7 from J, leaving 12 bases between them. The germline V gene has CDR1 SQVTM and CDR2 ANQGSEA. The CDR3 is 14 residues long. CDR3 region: CSVEDRGGGEKLFF. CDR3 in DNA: TGCAGCGTTGAAGATCGAGGGGGGGGTGAAAAACTGTTTTTT.

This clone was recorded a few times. The CDR3 region has the DNA TGCGCCAGCAGCTTGGCCGCAGTACAGGGGACGCCTACAGAGTACGAGCAGTACTTC. This codes for CASSLAAVQGTPTEYEQYF. The chain carries TRBV5-1 and TRBJ2-7; 7 bases fit TRBD1. The length of the CDR3 is 19 residues. From germline, CDR1 is SGHRS and CDR2 YFSETQ. V shed 0 bases, J shed 4 bases, and the junction held 19 bases outside the gene matches.

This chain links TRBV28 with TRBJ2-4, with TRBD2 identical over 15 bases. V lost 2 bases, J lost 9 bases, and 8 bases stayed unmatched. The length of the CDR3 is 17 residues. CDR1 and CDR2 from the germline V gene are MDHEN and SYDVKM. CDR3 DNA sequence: TGTGCCAGCAGTTTAAATAGGACTAGCGGGGGGGCCTTCATTCAGTACTTC. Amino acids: CASSLNRTSGGAFIQYF.

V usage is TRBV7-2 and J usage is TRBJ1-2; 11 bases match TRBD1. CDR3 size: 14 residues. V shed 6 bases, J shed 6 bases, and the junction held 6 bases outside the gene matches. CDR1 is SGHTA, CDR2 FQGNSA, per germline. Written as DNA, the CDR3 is TGTGCCAGCAGGAAAAGGACAGGGGGCCATGGCTACACCTTC. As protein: CASRKRTGGHGYTF.

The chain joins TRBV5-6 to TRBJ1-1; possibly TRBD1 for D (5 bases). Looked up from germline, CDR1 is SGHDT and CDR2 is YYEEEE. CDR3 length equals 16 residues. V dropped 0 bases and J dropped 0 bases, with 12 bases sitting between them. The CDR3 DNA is TGTGCCAGCAGCTTGGACGCGACAGCCATGAACACTGAAGCTTTCTTT. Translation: CASSLDATAMNTEAFF. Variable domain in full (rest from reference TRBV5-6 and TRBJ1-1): DAGVTQSPTHLIKTRGQQVTLRCSPKSGHDTVSWYQQALGQGPQFIFQYYEEEERQRGNFPDRFSGHQFPNYSSELNVNALLLGDSALYLCASSLDATAMNTEAFFGQGTRLTVV.

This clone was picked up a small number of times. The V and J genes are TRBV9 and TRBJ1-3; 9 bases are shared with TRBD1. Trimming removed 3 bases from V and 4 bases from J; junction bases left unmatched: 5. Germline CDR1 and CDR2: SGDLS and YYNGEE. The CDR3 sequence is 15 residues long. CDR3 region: CASSDPGQGGNTIYF. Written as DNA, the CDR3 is TGTGCCAGCAGCGACCCGGGACAGGGAGGAAACACCATATATTTT.

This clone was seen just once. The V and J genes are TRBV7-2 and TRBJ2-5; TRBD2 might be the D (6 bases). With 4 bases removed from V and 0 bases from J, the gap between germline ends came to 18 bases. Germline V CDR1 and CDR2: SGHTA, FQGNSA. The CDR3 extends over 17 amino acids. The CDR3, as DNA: TGTGCCAGCAGCTCGATAAGGGCGGGACCGTACCAAGAGACCCAGTACTTC. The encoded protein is CASSSIRAGPYQETQYF.

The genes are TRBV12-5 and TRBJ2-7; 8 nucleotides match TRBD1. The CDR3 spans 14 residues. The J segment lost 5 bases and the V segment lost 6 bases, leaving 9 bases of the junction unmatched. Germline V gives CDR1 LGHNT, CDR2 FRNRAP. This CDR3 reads CASGVLDRGHEQYF. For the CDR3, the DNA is TGTGCTAGTGGCGTCCTCGACAGGGGTCACGAGCAGTACTTC.